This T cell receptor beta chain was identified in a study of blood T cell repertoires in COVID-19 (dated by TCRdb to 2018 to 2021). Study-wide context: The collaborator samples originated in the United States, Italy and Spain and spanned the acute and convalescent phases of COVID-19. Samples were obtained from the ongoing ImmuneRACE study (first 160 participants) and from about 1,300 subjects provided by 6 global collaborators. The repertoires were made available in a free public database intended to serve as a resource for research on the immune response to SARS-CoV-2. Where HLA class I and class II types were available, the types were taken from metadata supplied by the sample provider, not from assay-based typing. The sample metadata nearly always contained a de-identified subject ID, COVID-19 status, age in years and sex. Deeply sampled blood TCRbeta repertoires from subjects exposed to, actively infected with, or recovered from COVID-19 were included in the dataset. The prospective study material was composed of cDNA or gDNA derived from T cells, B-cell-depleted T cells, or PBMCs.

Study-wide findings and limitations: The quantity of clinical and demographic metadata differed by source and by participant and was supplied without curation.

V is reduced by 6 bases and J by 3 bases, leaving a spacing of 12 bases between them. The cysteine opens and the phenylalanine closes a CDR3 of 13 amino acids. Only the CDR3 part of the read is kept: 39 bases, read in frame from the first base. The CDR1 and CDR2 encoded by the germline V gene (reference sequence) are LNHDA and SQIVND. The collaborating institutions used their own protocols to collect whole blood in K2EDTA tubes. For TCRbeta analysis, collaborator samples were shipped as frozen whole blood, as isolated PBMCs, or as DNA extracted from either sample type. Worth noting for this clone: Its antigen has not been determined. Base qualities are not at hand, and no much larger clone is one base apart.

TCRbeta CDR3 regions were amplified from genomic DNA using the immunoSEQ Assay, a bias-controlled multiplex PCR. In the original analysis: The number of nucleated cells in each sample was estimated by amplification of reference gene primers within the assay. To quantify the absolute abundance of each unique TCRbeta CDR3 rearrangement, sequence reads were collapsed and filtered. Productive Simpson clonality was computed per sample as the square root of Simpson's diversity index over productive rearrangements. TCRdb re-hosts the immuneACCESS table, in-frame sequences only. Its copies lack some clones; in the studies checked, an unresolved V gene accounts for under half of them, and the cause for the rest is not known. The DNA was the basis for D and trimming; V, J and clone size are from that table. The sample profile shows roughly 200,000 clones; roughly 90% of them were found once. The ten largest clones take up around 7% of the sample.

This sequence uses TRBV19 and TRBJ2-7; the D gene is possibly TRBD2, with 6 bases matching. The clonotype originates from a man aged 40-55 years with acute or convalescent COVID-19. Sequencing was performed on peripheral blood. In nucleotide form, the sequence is TGTGCCAGTAGGGGCGGGACCCGCTACGAGCAGTACTTC. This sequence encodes CASRGGTRYEQYF.